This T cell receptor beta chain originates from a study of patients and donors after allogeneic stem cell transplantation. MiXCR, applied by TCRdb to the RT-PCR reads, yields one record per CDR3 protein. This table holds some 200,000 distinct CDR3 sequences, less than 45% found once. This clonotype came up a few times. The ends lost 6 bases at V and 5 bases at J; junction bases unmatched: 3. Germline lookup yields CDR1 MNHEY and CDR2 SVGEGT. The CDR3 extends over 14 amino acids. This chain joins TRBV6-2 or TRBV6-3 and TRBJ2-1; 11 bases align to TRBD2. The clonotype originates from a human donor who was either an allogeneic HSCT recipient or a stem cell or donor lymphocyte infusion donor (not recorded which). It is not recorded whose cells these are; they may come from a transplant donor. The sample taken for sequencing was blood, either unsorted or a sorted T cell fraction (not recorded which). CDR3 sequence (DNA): TGTGCCAGCAGCTGGGGACTAGCGGACAATGAGCAGTTCTTC. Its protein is CASSWGLADNEQFF.